The clone carrying this T cell receptor (beta chain) was seen once. In germline, CDR1 is SQVTM, CDR2 ANQGSEA. The ends were cut back, 4 bases at V and 1 base at J, with 14 bases in the middle. The CDR3 consists of 14 residues. Replicate PCRs run on sorted subsets employed 200 ng DNA, 30,000 to 35,000 T cell genomes. Sequencing used immunoSEQ multiplex PCR; TCRdb keeps in-frame clones, though not all of them. The sample lists 1,400,000 or so clones; around 98.5% were seen once. These data come from a study of shared clonotypes between healthy human individuals. Input material: naive CD4+ T cells sorted from blood. The subset: CD45RA+ positively selected. The receptor comes from a man between 25 and 39 years old in good health. The chain couples TRBV29-1 to TRBJ2-7; the D call may be TRBD1 or TRBD2 (6 bases each). CDR3: CSVGRGTRSYEQYF. The CDR3 DNA is TGCAGCGTTGGGCGCGGGACACGATCCTACGAGCAGTACTTC.